The T cell receptor (beta chain) described here comes from a study of OX40 agonist ivuxolimab in advanced cancers. The protocol was immunoSEQ multiplex PCR, while the TCRdb copy is restricted to in-frame clones and leaves out a portion. This table has 60,000 or so clones, roughly 86% appearing once. Germline V lookup: CDR1 SGHRS, CDR2 YFSETQ. This CDR3 has 15 amino acids. The junction had 13 bases not matched to a gene; V was cut back by 5 bases and J by 6 bases. This TCR derives from an adult with an advanced solid tumor such as melanoma, head and neck, liver or kidney cancer. This rearrangement joins TRBV5-1 to TRBJ2-7, with 8 bases that match TRBD2. The specimen comprised CD4+ or CD8+ T cells sorted from blood, sampled in a trial of the OX40 agonist ivuxolimab. The chain's CDR3 is CASRSAAGDFGEQYF. The CDR3 region has the DNA TGCGCCAGCAGATCCGCAGCGGGAGACTTCGGCGAGCAGTACTTC.